Listed below are T cell receptor beta chains from one sample, sequenced in a study of cytomegalovirus exposure and HLA in healthy donors. The repertoire was sequenced with immunoSEQ multiplex PCR; TCRdb's copy has only in-frame clones and lacks some. Here the sample spans about 120,000 clones, less than 85% being singletons. The source material was PBMCs. These receptors came from a man between 18 and 35 years old in good health and CMV-seropositive. CDR3s include the opening cysteine and the closing phenylalanine or tryptophan. The D gene is left open where the match is weak. Not every row has a clone size; where given, it reads once, few, many or a size class.

j_call clone_size d_call v_call cdr3_nt cdr3_aa
TRBJ1-3 once . TRBV5-1 TGCGCCAGCAGCTTGTCTCAGGGCTACTCTGGAAACACCATATATTTT CASSLSQGYSGNTIYF
TRBJ2-2 . TRBD2 TRBV7-2 TGTGCCAGCATCTGGGGGGGAATCAACACCGGGGAGCTGTTTTTT CASIWGGINTGELFF
TRBJ1-4 . . TRBV9 TGTGCCAGCAGCGGGGGGCAGGTTAATGAAAAACTGTTTTTT CASSGGQVNEKLFF
TRBJ2-7 . TRBD1 TRBV28 TGTGCCAGCAGTTTAACAGGGGAATCCTACGAGCAGTACTTC CASSLTGESYEQYF
TRBJ1-3 . . TRBV18 TGTGCCAGCTCACCAAAAGGAGATGGTGGAAACACCATATATTTT CASSPKGDGGNTIYF
TRBJ1-3 . . TRBV2 TGTGCCAGCACCCCACAGGCTGGAAACACCATATATTTT CASTPQAGNTIYF
TRBJ2-5 . . TRBV5-1 TGCGCCAGCAGCTTCTTCAAGTCGGACTACCAAGAGACCCAGTACTTC CASSFFKSDYQETQYF
TRBJ2-1 . TRBD2 TRBV4-2 TGTGCCAGCAGCCAAGACCTAGCGGGGGGGTACAATGAGCAGTTCTTC CASSQDLAGGYNEQFF
TRBJ2-1 . TRBD2 TRBV7-3 TGTGCCAGCAGCTTATTAGCGGGGGGCTACAATGAGCAGTTCTTC CASSLLAGGYNEQFF
TRBJ2-5 . . TRBV11-2 TGTGCCAGCAGCTTGTCGGGGGTTTGGGAGACCCAGTACTTC CASSLSGVWETQYF
TRBJ1-2 . . TRBV15 TGTGCCACCAGCAGAGATGGGGGGAGAGGCTACACCTTC CATSRDGGRGYTF
TRBJ1-1 . . TRBV6-5 TGTGCCAGCACCCTCGTCGGGGGCACTGAAGCTTTCTTT CASTLVGGTEAFF
TRBJ2-2 . . TRBV5-6 TGTGCCAGCAGCTTGGAAGCTAACGAGCTGTTTTTT CASSLEANELFF
TRBJ2-3 . . TRBV28 TGTGCCAGCAGTTTGGAGAAGACAGATACGCAGTATTTT CASSLEKTDTQYF
TRBJ1-1 . TRBD1 TRBV6-5 TGTGCCAGCAGTGCACCAGGGGGCACTGAAGCTTTCTTT CASSAPGGTEAFF
TRBJ1-5 . . TRBV19 TGTGCCAGTAGTATTGGACACTTTATCGATCAGCCCCAGCATTTT CASSIGHFIDQPQHF
TRBJ1-2 . . TRBV9 TGTGCCAGCAGCGTAGACAAAAACTATGGCTACACCTTC CASSVDKNYGYTF
TRBJ2-2 . TRBD1 TRBV4-1 TGCGCCAGCAGCCAGACAGGGCGCGGGGAGCTGTTTTTT CASSQTGRGELFF
TRBJ2-1 . TRBD2 TRBV6-4 TGTGCCAGCAGTGACACCGGGACTACCAATGAGCAGTTCTTC CASSDTGTTNEQFF
TRBJ1-3 . . TRBV6-1 TGTGCCAGCAGTGAGGGCAGATCCTCTGGAAACACCATATATTTT CASSEGRSSGNTIYF
TRBJ1-5 . . TRBV5-1 TGCGCCAGCAGCTTGGAGGGGATGAATCAGCCCCAGCATTTT CASSLEGMNQPQHF
TRBJ2-2 . TRBD1 TRBV6-5 TGTGCCAGCAGTTCCGGGACAGTCACCGGGGAGCTGTTTTTT CASSSGTVTGELFF
TRBJ2-7 once TRBD2 TRBV10-3 TGTGCCATCAGTCCTCTAGCGGAATACTCCTACGAGCAGTACTTC CAISPLAEYSYEQYF
TRBJ1-2 . . TRBV5-1 TGCGCCAGCAGCGTGGACACTAACTATGGCTACACCTTC CASSVDTNYGYTF
TRBJ1-1 . TRBD1 TRBV5-1 TGCGCCAGCAGCTTGGTTGACAGGGGGCGCGGAAAAGGCACTGAAGCTTTCTTT CASSLVDRGRGKGTEAFF
TRBJ2-7 . TRBD2 TRBV10-2 TGCGCCAGCAGGGGGACTAGCCCGAGTTACGAGCAGTACTTC CASRGTSPSYEQYF
TRBJ1-1 few . TRBV6-5 TGTGCCAGCAGCTACCCGGCGGATAACACTGAAGCTTTCTTT CASSYPADNTEAFF
TRBJ1-1 . . TRBV11-2 TGTGCCAGCAGCTTAGGGCATGGGAACACTGAAGCTTTCTTT CASSLGHGNTEAFF
TRBJ1-4 . TRBD1 TRBV7-9 TGTGCCAGCAGCATGATACAGGGGGCTAATGAAAAACTGTTTTTT CASSMIQGANEKLFF
TRBJ1-1 . . TRBV7-6 TGTGCCAGCAGCTTAGGGGTGCGGGGTGAAGCTTTCTTT CASSLGVRGEAFF
TRBJ2-2 . . TRBV6-1 TGTGCCAGCAGTGAAAATGGTCACACTATCACCGGGGAGCTGTTTTTT CASSENGHTITGELFF